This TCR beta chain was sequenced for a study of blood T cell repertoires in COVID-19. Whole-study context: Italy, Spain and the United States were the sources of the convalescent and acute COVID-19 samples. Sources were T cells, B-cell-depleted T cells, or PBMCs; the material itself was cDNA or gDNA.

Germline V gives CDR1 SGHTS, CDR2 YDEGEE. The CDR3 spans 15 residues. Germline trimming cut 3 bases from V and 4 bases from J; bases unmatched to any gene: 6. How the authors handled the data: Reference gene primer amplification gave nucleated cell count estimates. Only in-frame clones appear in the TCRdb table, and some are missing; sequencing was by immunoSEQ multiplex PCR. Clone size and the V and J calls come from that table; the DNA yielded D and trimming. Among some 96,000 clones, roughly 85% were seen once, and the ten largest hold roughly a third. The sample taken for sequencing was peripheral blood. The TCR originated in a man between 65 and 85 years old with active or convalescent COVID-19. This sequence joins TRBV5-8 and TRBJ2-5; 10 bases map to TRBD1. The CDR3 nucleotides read TGTGCCAGCAGCTCGAGGACAGGGGGGATAGAGACCCAGTACTTC. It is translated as CASSSRTGGIETQYF. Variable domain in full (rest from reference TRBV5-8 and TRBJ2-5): EAGVTQSPTHLIKTRGQQATLRCSPISGHTSVYWYQQALGLGLQFLLWYDEGEERNRGNFPPRFSGRQFPNYSSELNVNALELEDSALYLCASSSRTGGIETQYFGPGTRLLVL.